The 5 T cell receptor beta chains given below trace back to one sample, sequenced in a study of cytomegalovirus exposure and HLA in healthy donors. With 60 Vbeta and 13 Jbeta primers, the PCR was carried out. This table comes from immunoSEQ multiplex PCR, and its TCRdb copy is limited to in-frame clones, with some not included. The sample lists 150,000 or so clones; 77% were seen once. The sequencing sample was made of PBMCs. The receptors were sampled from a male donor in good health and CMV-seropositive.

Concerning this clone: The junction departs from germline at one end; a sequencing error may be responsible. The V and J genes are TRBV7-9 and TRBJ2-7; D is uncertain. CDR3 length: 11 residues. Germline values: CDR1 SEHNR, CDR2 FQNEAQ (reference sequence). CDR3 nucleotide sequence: TGTTCCAGCAGCACTCCCTACGAGCAGTACTTC. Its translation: CSSSTPYEQYF.

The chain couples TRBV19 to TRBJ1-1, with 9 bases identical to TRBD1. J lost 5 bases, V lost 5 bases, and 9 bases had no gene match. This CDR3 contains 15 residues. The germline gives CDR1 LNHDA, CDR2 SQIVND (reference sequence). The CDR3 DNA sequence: TGTGCCAGTAGTGTACCGGGACAGGGAAGTACTGAAGCTTTCTTT. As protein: CASSVPGQGSTEAFF.

The CDR3 nucleotides read TGTGCCAGTAGTACTAGCGGAGTCCAAGAGACCCAGTACTTC. This gives the protein CASSTSGVQETQYF. The chain uses TRBV19 and TRBJ2-5, with 7 positions matching TRBD2. The CDR3 totals 14 residues. Germline lookup yields CDR1 LNHDA and CDR2 SQIVND (reference sequence). Trimming took 4 bases from V and 1 from J; bases not matched to a gene: 3.

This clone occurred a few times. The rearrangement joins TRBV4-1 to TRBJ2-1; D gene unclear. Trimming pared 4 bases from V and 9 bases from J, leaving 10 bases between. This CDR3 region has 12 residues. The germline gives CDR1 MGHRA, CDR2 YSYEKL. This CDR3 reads CASSRLVGEQFF. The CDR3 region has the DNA TGCGCCAGCAGCCGGCTGGTTGGTGAGCAGTTCTTC.

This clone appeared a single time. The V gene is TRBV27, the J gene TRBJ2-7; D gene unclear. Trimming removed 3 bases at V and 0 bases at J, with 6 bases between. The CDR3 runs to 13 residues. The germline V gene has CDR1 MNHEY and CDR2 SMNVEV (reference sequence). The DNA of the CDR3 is TGTGCCAGCAGTTTCCTCTCCTCCTACGAGCAGTACTTC. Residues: CASSFLSSYEQYF.